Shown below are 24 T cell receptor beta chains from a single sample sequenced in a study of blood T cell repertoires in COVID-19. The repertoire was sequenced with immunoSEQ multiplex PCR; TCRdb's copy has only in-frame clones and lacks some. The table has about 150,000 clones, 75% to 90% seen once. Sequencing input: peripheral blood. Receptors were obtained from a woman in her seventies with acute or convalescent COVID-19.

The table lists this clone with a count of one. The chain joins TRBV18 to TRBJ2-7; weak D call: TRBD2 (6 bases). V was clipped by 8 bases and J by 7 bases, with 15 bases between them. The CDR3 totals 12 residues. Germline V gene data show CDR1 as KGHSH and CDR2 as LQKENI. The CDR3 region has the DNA TGTGCCAGCACAGACGGGCGGGAAGAGCAGTACGTC. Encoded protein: CASTDGREEQYV.

The CDR3 region has the DNA TGTGCCAGTAGGGACAGGGTTTGGAGAAACACTGAAGCTTTCTTT. The encoded protein is CASRDRVWRNTEAFF. The rearrangement joins TRBV19 to TRBJ1-1; 8 bases line up with TRBD1. Germline CDR1 and CDR2: LNHDA and SQIVND (reference sequence). The CDR3 is 15 residues long. With 6 bases clipped from V and 2 bases from J, the junction kept 8 bases outside the gene matches.

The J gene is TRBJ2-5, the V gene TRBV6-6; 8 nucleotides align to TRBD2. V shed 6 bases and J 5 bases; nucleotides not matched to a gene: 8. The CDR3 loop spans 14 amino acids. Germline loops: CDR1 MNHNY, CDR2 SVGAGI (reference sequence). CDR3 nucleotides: TGTGCCAGCAGCCACCCGGGGGGGCGGGAGACCCAGTACTTC. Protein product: CASSHPGGRETQYF.

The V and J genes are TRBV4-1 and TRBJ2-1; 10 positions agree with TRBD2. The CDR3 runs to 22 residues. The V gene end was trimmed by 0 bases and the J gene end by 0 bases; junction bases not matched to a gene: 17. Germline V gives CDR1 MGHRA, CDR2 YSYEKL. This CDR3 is CASSQEGGGASGGRSSYNEQFF. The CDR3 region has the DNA TGCGCCAGCAGCCAAGAGGGAGGAGGGGCTAGCGGGGGTCGGAGCTCCTACAATGAGCAGTTCTTC.

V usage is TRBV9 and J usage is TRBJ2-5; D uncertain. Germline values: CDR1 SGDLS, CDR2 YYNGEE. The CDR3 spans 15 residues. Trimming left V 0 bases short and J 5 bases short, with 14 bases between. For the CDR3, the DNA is TGTGCCAGCAGCGTAGCTGGCAGGTACGGCGAGACCCAGTACTTC. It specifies CASSVAGRYGETQYF.

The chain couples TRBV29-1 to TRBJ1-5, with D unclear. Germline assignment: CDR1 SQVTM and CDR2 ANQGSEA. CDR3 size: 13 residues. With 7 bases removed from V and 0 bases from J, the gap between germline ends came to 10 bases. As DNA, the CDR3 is TGCAGCGCACTGACTGATAGCAATCAGCCCCAGCATTTT. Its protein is CSALTDSNQPQHF.

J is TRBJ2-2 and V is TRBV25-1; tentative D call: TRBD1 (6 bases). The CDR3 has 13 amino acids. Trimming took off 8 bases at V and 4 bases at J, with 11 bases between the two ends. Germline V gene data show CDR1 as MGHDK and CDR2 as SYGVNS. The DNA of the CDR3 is TGTGCCAGCGTGGGGGCGGTCACCGGGGAGCTGTTTTTT. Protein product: CASVGAVTGELFF.

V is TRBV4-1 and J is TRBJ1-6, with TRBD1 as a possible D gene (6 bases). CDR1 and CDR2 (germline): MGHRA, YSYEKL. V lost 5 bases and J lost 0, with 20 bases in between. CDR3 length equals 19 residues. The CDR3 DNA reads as TGCGCCAGCAGCGCTATGGGGGCGGACGACAGCTCCTATAATTCACCCCTCCACTTT. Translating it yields CASSAMGADDSSYNSPLHF.

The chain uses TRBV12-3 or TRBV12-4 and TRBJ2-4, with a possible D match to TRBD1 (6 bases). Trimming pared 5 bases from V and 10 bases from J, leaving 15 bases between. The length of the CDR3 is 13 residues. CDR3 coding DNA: TGTGCCAGCAGTCCGCCGCAGGGGAGAATTCAGTACTTC. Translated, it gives CASSPPQGRIQYF.

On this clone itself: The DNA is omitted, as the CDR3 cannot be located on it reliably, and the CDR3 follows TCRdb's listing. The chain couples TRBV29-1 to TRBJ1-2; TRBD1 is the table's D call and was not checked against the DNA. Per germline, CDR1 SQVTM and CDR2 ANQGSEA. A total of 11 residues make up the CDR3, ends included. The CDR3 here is CSVAEGAGSTF.

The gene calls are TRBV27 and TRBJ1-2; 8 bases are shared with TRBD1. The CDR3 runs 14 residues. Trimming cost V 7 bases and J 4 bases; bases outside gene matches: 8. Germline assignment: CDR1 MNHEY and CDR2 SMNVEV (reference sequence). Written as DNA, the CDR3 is TGTGCCAGCAAATTGGCAGGGGGCTTCTATGGCTACACCTTC. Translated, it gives CASKLAGGFYGYTF.

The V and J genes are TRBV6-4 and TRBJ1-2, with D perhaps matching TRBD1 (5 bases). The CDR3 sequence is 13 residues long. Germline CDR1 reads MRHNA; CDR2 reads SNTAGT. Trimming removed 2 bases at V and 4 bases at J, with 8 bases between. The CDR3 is CASSDGQGYGYTF. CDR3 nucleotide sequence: TGTGCCAGCAGTGACGGGCAGGGCTATGGCTACACCTTC.

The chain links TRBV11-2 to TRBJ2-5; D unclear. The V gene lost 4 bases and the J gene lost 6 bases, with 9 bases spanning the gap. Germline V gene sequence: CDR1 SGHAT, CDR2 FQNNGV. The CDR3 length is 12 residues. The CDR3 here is CASSSNTQTQYF. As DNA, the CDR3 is TGTGCCAGCAGCTCCAACACGCAGACCCAGTACTTC.

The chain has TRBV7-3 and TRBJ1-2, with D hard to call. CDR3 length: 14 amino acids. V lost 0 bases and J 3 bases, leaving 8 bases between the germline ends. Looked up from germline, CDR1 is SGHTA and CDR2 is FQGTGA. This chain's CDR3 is CASSLTPGDYGYTF. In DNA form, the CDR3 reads TGTGCCAGCAGCTTAACACCCGGGGACTATGGCTACACCTTC.

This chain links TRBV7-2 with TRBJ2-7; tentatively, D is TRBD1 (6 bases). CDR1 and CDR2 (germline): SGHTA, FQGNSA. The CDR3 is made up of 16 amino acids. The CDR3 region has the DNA TGTGCCAGCAGCTTAGATGGACAGATCGTATCCTGCGAGCAGTACGTC. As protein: CASSLDGQIVSCEQYV.

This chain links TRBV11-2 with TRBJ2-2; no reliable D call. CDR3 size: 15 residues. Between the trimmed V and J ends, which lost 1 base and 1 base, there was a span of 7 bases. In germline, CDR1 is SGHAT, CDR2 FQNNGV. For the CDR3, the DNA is TGTGCCAGCAGCTTAGTCAGGCAGAACACCGGGGAGCTGTTTTTT. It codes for CASSLVRQNTGELFF.

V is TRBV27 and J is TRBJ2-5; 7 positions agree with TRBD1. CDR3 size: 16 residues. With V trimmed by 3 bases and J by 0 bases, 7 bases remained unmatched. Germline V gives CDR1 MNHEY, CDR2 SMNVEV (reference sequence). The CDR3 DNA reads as TGTGCCAGCAGTTTCTCAGAACAGGGGTACCAAGAGACCCAGTACTTC. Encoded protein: CASSFSEQGYQETQYF.

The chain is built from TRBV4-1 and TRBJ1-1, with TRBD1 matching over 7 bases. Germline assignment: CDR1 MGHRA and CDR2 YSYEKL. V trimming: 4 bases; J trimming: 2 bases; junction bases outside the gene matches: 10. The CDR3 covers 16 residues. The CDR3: CASSPPGTGVNTEAFF. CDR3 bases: TGCGCCAGCAGCCCCCCCGGAACAGGGGTTAACACTGAAGCTTTCTTT.

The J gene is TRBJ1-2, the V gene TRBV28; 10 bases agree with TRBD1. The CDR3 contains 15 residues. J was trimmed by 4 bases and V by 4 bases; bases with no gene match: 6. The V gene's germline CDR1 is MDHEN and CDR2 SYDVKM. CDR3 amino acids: CASSSGTGVFYGYTF. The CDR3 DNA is TGTGCCAGCAGTTCCGGGACAGGGGTGTTCTATGGCTACACCTTC.

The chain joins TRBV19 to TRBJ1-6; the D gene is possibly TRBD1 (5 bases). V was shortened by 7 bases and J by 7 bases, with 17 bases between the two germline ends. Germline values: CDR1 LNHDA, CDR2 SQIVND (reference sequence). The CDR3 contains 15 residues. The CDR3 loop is CASTGPGIINSPLHF. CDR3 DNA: TGTGCCAGTACAGGTCCAGGGATAATCAATTCACCCCTCCACTTT.

The CDR3 here is CASSLNKLAGISYEQYV. The CDR3 bases are TGTGCCAGCAGCTTGAACAAGTTAGCGGGGATCTCCTACGAGCAGTACGTC. The chain combines TRBV5-8 with TRBJ2-7; 8 nucleotides match TRBD2. V shed 1 base and J 0 bases; nucleotides not matched to a gene: 9. Germline CDR1 reads SGHTS; CDR2 reads YDEGEE. This CDR3 is built from 17 residues.

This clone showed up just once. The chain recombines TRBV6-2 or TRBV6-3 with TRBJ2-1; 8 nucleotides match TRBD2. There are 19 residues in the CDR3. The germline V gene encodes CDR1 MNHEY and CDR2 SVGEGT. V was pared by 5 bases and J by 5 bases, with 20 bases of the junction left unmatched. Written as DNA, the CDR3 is TGTGCCAGCAGTCACCCGAGCGGGGGCCCCATCCACCCTCACAATGAGCAGTTCTTC. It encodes CASSHPSGGPIHPHNEQFF.

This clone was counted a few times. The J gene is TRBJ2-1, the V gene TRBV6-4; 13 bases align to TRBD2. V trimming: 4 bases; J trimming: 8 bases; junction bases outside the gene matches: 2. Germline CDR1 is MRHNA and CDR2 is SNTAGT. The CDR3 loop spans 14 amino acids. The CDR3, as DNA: TGTGCCAGCAGTGCCGGACTAGCGGGGGATGAGCAGTTCTTC. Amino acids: CASSAGLAGDEQFF.

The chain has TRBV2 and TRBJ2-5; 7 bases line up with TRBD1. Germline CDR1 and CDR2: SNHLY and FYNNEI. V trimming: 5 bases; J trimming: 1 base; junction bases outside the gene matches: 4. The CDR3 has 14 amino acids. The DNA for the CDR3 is TGTGCCAGCAGTTGGGACAGATCCCAAGAGACCCAGTACTTC. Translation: CASSWDRSQETQYF.